The 15 T cell receptor beta chains given below trace back to one sample, sequenced in a study of T cells in Graves' hyperthyroidism and ophthalmopathy. There were TCR beta CDR3 regions amplified from RNA transcripts. TCR CDR3 underwent first-round RT-PCR with the HTBI primer set. TCRdb called the multiplex PCR reads again in MiXCR, with one record for every CDR3 protein. The sample lists around 690,000 distinct CDR3 sequences; around 15% were seen once. The source material was blood. These receptors were collected from a man aged 50 or older with Graves' hyperthyroidism.

The rearrangement uses TRBV29-1 and TRBJ2-2; D may be TRBD2 (5 bases). The germline V gene has CDR1 SQVTM and CDR2 ANQGSEA. CDR3 size: 13 residues. Trimming removed 7 bases from V and 3 bases from J, with 12 bases in between. The CDR3 is CSADEGHTGELFF. The CDR3 DNA reads as TGCAGCGCGGACGAGGGCCACACCGGGGAGCTGTTTTTT.

This clonotype was counted only a few times. The gene calls are TRBV11-2 and TRBJ2-7, with 11 nucleotides matching TRBD2. Germline assignment: CDR1 SGHAT and CDR2 FQNNGV. V lost 1 base to trimming and J lost 3 bases; unmatched junction nucleotides: 8. This CDR3 contains 17 residues. The CDR3 DNA reads as TGTGCCAGCAGCTTAGTGACTAGCGGGATTCGCGGCTACGAGCAGTACTTC. It translates to CASSLVTSGIRGYEQYF. The variable domain in full, completed from reference TRBV11-2 and TRBJ2-7, reads EAGVAQSPRYKIIEKRQSVAFWCNPISGHATLYWYQQILGQGPKLLIQFQNNGVVDDSQLPKDRFSAERLKGVDSTLKIQPAKLEDSAVYLCASSLVTSGIRGYEQYFGPGTRLTVT.

This clonotype was counted ten times or more. The chain links TRBV11-2 to TRBJ2-3; D gene uncertain. Between the trimmed V and J ends, which lost 2 bases and 2 bases, there was a span of 8 bases. The germline gives CDR1 SGHAT, CDR2 FQNNGV. This CDR3 region has 14 residues. The CDR3 here is CASSLISFTDTQYF. The CDR3 DNA follows: TGTGCCAGCAGCTTAATCAGTTTCACAGATACGCAGTATTTT. Filled out from reference TRBV11-2 and TRBJ2-3, the complete variable domain reads EAGVAQSPRYKIIEKRQSVAFWCNPISGHATLYWYQQILGQGPKLLIQFQNNGVVDDSQLPKDRFSAERLKGVDSTLKIQPAKLEDSAVYLCASSLISFTDTQYFGPGTRLTVL.

Concerning this clonotype itself: A read error is possible here, since a much larger clone lies one base away. This chain joins TRBV15 and TRBJ1-1, with D possibly TRBD1 on 5 matching bases. The length of the CDR3 is 16 residues. The germline CDR1 and CDR2 sequences are LNHNV and YYDKDF (reference sequence). Here the CDR3 DNA reads TGTGCCAGCAGCAGCCCTCGACAGCACATGAACACTGAAGCTTTCTTT. Its translation: CASSSPRQHMNTEAFF.

This clonotype was seen at least ten times. The chain combines TRBV28 with TRBJ1-6; no definite D call. This CDR3 has 16 residues. V gave up 1 base and J gave up 13 bases, with 20 bases separating them. The germline gives CDR1 MDHEN, CDR2 SYDVKM. The CDR3 sequence is CASSLSSSGPIDPLHF. CDR3 bases: TGTGCCAGCAGTTTATCATCCTCAGGTCCCATAGATCCCCTCCACTTT.

This clonotype was observed at least ten times. This rearrangement joins TRBV27 to TRBJ2-3; TRBD2 is a possible D gene (5 bases). This CDR3 contains 16 residues. Germline V gene sequence: CDR1 MNHEY, CDR2 SMNVEV (reference sequence). The V end was cut by 3 bases, the J end by 1 base, with 14 bases between. CDR3 DNA sequence: TGTGCCAGCAGTTTGGGTTTTGCGCGGGGCACAGATACGCAGTATTTT. Translating it yields CASSLGFARGTDTQYF.

The table lists this clonotype with many counts. This chain connects TRBV2 to TRBJ2-4; D not certain. The V gene lost 5 bases and the J gene lost 9 bases, with 14 bases spanning the gap. The CDR3 loop spans 13 amino acids. From germline, CDR1 is SNHLY and CDR2 FYNNEI. The CDR3 nucleotides read TGTGCCAGCAGTAAGAGCTGGTTAGTCATTCAGTACTTC. Its protein is CASSKSWLVIQYF.

The DNA of the CDR3 is TGTGCCAGCAGCTTAGGGGCCACGCGGGCCAATGAGCAGTTCTTC. Amino acid sequence: CASSLGATRANEQFF. The chain couples TRBV7-3 to TRBJ2-1; D is possibly TRBD1 or TRBD2 (5 bases each). The germline CDR1 and CDR2 sequences are SGHTA and FQGTGA. CDR3 length: 15 amino acids. Between the trimmed V and J ends, which lost 2 bases and 6 bases, there was a span of 14 bases. Full variable domain (outside the CDR3, taken from reference TRBV7-3 and TRBJ2-1): GAGVSQTPSNKVTEKGKYVELRCDPISGHTALYWYRQSLGQGPEFLIYFQGTGAADDSGLPNDRFFAVRPEGSVSTLKIQRTERGDSAVYLCASSLGATRANEQFFGPGTRLTVL.

This clonotype was counted at least ten times. The rearrangement joins TRBV28 to TRBJ2-7; TRBD1 matches at 11 bases. The CDR3 has 12 residues. V lost 6 bases to trimming and J lost 9 bases; unmatched junction nucleotides: 4. From germline, CDR1 is MDHEN and CDR2 SYDVKM. As DNA, the CDR3 is TGTGCCAGCAGAACCGGGACAGGGGGGCAGTACTTC. It encodes CASRTGTGGQYF. Filled out from reference TRBV28 and TRBJ2-7, the complete variable domain reads DVKVTQSSRYLVKRTGEKVFLECVQDMDHENMFWYRQDPGLGLRLIYFSYDVKMKEKGDIPEGYSVSREKKERFSLILESASTNQTSMYLCASRTGTGGQYFGPGTRLTVT.

This clonotype came up many times. The V gene is TRBV2, the J gene TRBJ2-5; D perhaps matches TRBD1 (6 bases). Trimming removed 6 bases at V and 2 bases at J, with 13 bases between. The V gene's germline CDR1 is SNHLY and CDR2 FYNNEI. This CDR3 has 14 residues. CDR3 residues: CASRRERGQETQYF. The CDR3 coding sequence is TGTGCCAGCAGGAGGGAGAGGGGGCAAGAGACCCAGTACTTC.

The gene calls are TRBV7-2 and TRBJ2-1; 14 nucleotides match TRBD2. Losses at the gene ends were 2 bases for V and 7 bases for J; bases not matched to a gene: 10. Germline loops: CDR1 SGHTA, CDR2 FQGNSA. The CDR3 has 18 residues. CDR3 in amino acids: CASSLPSGTSGRINEQFF. The CDR3 region has the DNA TGTGCCAGCAGCTTACCGTCGGGGACTAGCGGGAGAATAAATGAGCAGTTCTTC.

The V and J genes are TRBV9 and TRBJ1-5; no firm D call. Germline lookup yields CDR1 SGDLS and CDR2 YYNGEE. V lost 4 bases and J lost 2, with 13 bases in between. The CDR3 spans 15 residues. As DNA, the CDR3 is TGTGCCAGCAGCTCCTACGTGGATGGCAATCAGCCCCAGCATTTT. It translates to CASSSYVDGNQPQHF.

J is TRBJ2-7 and V is TRBV7-9; 12 bases are a match to TRBD2. This CDR3 contains 15 residues. The J segment lost 3 bases and the V segment lost 3 bases, leaving 3 bases of the junction unmatched. In germline, CDR1 is SEHNR, CDR2 FQNEAQ (reference sequence). DNA for the CDR3: TGTGCCAGCAGCTTTCCGACTAGCGGGAGCTACGAGCAGTACTTC. This sequence encodes CASSFPTSGSYEQYF.

This chain connects TRBV6-1 to TRBJ2-1; possibly TRBD1 for D (6 bases). The CDR3 is 14 amino acids. V was clipped by 6 bases and J by 7 bases, with 16 bases between them. Germline CDR1 MNHNS, CDR2 SASEGT. The CDR3 protein is CASRTGVDRNEQFF. The CDR3 nucleotides are TGTGCCAGCAGAACCGGGGTTGACAGGAATGAGCAGTTCTTC.

This clonotype has at least ten counts. The chain uses TRBV19 and TRBJ2-1; 7 bases agree with TRBD1. The junction had 8 bases not matched to a gene; V was cut back by 7 bases and J by 2 bases. There are 15 residues in the CDR3. Germline V gives CDR1 LNHDA, CDR2 SQIVND (reference sequence). CDR3 residues: CASMGNRGAYNEQFF. The CDR3 DNA reads TGTGCCAGTATGGGGAACAGGGGAGCCTACAATGAGCAGTTCTTC.